These 7 T cell receptor beta chains originate from one sample sequenced in a study of T cell repertoires in ileal Crohn's disease. The time point denotes: neoterminal ileum biopsy at postoperative endoscopy, about 6 months after surgery. Here immunoSEQ multiplex PCR was the method, and the copy in TCRdb shows in-frame clones only, minus some. There are 55,000 to 65,000 clones in the sample; 85% to 90% occur only once, and roughly 2% lies in the top ten. Sequenced: ileal tissue. The origin of the receptors is an adult with Crohn's disease.

The rearrangement links TRBV7-3 to TRBJ2-3, with D possibly matching TRBD1 (6 bases). The CDR3 consists of 21 residues. The germline V gene has CDR1 SGHTA and CDR2 FQGTGA. Trimming shortened V by 6 bases and J by 3 bases, and 34 bases separated the two germline ends. The CDR3 spells CASSSYRFDRTQQKPTDTQYF. The CDR3 nucleotides are TGTGCCAGCAGTAGTTATCGGTTTGACAGGACTCAACAAAAGCCTACAGATACGCAGTATTTT.

A word on this clone: Mismatch with germline at one junction end may stem from a read error. The chain has TRBV2 and TRBJ1-2, with 10 positions matching TRBD1. The CDR3 extends over 15 amino acids. From germline, CDR1 is SNHLY and CDR2 FYNNEI. The CDR3 bases are TGTGCCAGCACCAAGGACAGGGGGGAATACTATCGCTACACCTTC. It is translated as CASTKDRGEYYRYTF.

The rearrangement links TRBV6-1 to TRBJ1-3, with 7 bases matching TRBD1. V gave up 0 bases and J gave up 2 bases; unmatched junction bases: 4. Per germline, CDR1 MNHNS and CDR2 SASEGT. This CDR3 is 16 amino acids long. The CDR3, as DNA: TGTGCCAGCAGTGAAGCTGGACAGGCCCCTGGAAACACCATATATTTT. Its protein is CASSEAGQAPGNTIYF.

The chain employs TRBV7-9 and TRBJ1-2, with 7 positions matching TRBD1. With 3 bases clipped from V and 8 bases from J, the junction kept 9 bases outside the gene matches. CDR1 is SEHNR, CDR2 FQNEAQ, per germline (reference sequence). The CDR3 spans 14 residues. The CDR3 protein is CASSFATGEVGYTF. Here the CDR3 DNA reads TGTGCCAGCAGCTTCGCAACAGGGGAAGTAGGCTACACCTTC.

The chain uses TRBV4-2 and TRBJ1-1; TRBD1 agrees at 10 bases. J gave up 5 bases and V 3 bases, and 3 bases lay outside the gene matches. Germline loops: CDR1 LGHNA, CDR2 YNFKEQ. CDR3 length: 14 amino acids. The CDR3 nucleotides are TGTGCCAGCAGCCACGGGACAGGGGTTACTGAAGCTTTCTTT. Translation: CASSHGTGVTEAFF.

J is TRBJ1-1 and V is TRBV12-5; D call uncertain. CDR1 is LGHNT and CDR2 is FRNRAP in the germline V gene. CDR3 length: 11 residues. Trimming left V 7 bases short and J 4 bases short, with 7 bases between. The CDR3 reads CASVRGTEAFF. In DNA, the CDR3 is TGTGCTAGTGTACGGGGCACTGAAGCTTTCTTT.

The CDR3, as DNA: TGTGCCAGCAGGGGGCTTGATGGCTACACCTTC. Its translation is CASRGLDGYTF. V gene TRBV28 combines with J gene TRBJ1-2; perhaps TRBD1 as D (5 bases). The CDR3 loop spans 11 amino acids. In germline, CDR1 is MDHEN, CDR2 SYDVKM. Trimming removed 6 bases at V and 6 bases at J, with 8 bases between.